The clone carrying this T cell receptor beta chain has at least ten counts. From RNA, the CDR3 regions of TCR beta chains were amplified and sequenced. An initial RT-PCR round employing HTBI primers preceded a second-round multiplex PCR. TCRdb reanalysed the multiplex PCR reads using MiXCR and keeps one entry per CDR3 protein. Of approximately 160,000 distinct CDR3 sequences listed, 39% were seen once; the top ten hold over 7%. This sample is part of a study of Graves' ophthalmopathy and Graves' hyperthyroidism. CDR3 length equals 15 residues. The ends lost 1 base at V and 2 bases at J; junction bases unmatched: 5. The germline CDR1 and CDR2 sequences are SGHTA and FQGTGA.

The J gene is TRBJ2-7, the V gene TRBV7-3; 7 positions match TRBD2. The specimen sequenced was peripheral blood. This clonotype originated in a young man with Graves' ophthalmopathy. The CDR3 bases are TGTGCCAGCAGCTTAAGGCCTAGCGGTACCTACGAGCAGTACTTC. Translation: CASSLRPSGTYEQYF.